This T cell receptor (beta chain) was retrieved from a study of regulatory T cells in long-lasting Graves disease. Investigators prepared the TCR beta libraries by applying iRepertoire HTBI primers and Arm-PCR of CDR3 regions. TCRdb used MiXCR to reprocess the multiplex PCR reads, holding one entry per CDR3 protein. The sample includes 600,000 to 650,000 distinct CDR3 sequences, under 20% seen only once; the top ten take 18%. Germline CDR1 is SQVTM and CDR2 is ANQGSEA. There are 14 residues in the CDR3. Unmatched junction bases numbered 4, after V lost 5 bases and J lost 2 bases. Regarding time point: newly diagnosed GD, antithyroid drugs for less than 3 months. Making the TCR library involved RNA that had been extracted from PBMCs. This sample was shared with a second study, whose subject was T cells in Graves' hyperthyroidism and ophthalmopathy.

The clonotype originates from a woman aged 25 to 45 with Graves disease. The sample here was peripheral blood mononuclear cells (PBMCs), taken at new diagnosis, from a patient treated with antithyroid drugs. This chain connects TRBV29-1 to TRBJ1-5, with TRBD1 matching 9 bases. CDR3 amino acids: CSVRTGDRNQPQHF. CDR3 nucleotide sequence: TGCAGCGTTCGGACAGGGGATCGCAATCAGCCCCAGCATTTT.